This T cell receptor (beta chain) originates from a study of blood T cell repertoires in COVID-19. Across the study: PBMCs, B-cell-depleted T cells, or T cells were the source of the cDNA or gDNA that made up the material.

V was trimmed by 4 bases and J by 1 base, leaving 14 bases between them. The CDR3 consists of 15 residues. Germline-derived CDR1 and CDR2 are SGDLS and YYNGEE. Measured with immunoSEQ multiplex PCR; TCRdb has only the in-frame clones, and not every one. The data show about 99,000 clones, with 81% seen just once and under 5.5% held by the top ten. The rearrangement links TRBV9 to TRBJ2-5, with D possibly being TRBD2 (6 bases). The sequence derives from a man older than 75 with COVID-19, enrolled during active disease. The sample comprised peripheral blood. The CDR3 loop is CASSPPGGFQETQYF. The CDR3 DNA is TGTGCCAGCAGCCCTCCCGGGGGTTTCCAAGAGACCCAGTACTTC. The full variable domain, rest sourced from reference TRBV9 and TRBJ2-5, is DSGVTQTPKHLITATGQRVTLRCSPRSGDLSVYWYQQSLDQGLQFLIQYYNGEERAKGNILERFSAQQFPDLHSELNLSSLELGDSALYFCASSPPGGFQETQYFGPGTRLLVL.